This T cell receptor (beta chain) was sequenced for a study of neoadjuvant nivolumab and ipilimumab in lung cancer. The V and J ends lost 5 bases and 4 bases respectively, with 9 bases between them. The CDR3 runs to 13 residues. Looked up from germline, CDR1 is MGHDK and CDR2 is SYGVNS. A word on this clone: Its specificity is not known.

Produced via immunoSEQ multiplex PCR; TCRdb's table is partial and in-frame only. This sample has 26,000 or so clones; 65% to 85% occur once, and the top ten carry roughly 6.1%. Study observations and caveats: From pretherapy to surgery, tumor richness and clonality rose with dual therapy. Resected-tumor TCR richness correlated positively with pretherapy blood richness. Only a small number of samples underwent TCR sequencing.

The J gene is TRBJ2-1, the V gene TRBV25-1; no reliable D call. This receptor was taken from an adult with non-small cell lung cancer. The sample consisted of peripheral blood, taken before neoadjuvant nivolumab, alone or with ipilimumab. This CDR3 reads CASSLHGYNEQFF. The DNA for the CDR3 is TGTGCCAGCAGTCTTCACGGATACAATGAGCAGTTCTTC.